What follows is one TCR beta chain and its context. CDR3 length: 19 residues. The germline CDR1 and CDR2 sequences are LGHNA and YNFKEQ. The ends lost 4 bases at V and 0 bases at J; junction bases unmatched: 12. The data belong to a study of T-cell reconstitution after alpha-beta-depleted transplantation in children. Using unique molecular identifiers, the investigators prepared the TCRbeta library. TCRdb analysed the PCR reads with MiXCR anew, one entry per CDR3 protein. This table has nearly 550,000 distinct CDR3 sequences, about 16% appearing once. The V gene is TRBV4-2, the J gene TRBJ2-3; TRBD2 aligns across 11 bases. The sample was PBMCs from the stem cell graft donor, taken from the stem cell graft. The source of this sequence is a human donor who donated a stem cell graft to a child with acute lymphoblastic leukemia. The CDR3 sequence is CASSRNSGTSGSSTDTQYF. Written as DNA, the CDR3 is TGTGCCAGCAGCCGAAACAGCGGGACTAGCGGATCTAGCACAGATACGCAGTATTTT.